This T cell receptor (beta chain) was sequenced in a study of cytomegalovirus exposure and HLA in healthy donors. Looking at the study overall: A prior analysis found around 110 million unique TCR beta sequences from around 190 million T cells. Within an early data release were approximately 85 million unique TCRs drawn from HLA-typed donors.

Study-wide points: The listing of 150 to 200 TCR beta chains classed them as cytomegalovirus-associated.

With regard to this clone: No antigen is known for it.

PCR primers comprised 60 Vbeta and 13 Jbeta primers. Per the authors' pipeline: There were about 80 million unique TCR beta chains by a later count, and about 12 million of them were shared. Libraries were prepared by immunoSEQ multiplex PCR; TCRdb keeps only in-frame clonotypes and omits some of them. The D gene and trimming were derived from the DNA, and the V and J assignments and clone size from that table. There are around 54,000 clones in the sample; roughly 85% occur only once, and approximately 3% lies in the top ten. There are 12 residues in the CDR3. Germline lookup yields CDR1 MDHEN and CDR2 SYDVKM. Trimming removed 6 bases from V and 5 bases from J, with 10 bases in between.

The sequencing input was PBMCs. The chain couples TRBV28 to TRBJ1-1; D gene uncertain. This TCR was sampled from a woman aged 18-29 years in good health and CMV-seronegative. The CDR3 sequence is CASSPTWTEAFF. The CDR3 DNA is TGTGCCAGCAGCCCAACATGGACTGAAGCTTTCTTT.